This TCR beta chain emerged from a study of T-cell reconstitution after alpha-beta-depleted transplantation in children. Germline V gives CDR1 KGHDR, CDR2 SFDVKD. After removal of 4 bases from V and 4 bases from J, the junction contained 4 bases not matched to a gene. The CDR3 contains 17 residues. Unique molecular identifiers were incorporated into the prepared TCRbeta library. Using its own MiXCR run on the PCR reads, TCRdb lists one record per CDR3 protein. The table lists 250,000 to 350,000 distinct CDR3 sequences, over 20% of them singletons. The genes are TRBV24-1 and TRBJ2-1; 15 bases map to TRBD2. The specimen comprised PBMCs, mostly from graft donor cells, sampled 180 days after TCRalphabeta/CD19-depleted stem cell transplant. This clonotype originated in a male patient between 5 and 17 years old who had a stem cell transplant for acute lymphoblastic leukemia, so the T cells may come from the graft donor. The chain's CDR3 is CATSDPGTSGRYNEQFF. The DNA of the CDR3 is TGTGCCACCAGTGACCCCGGGACTAGCGGGAGGTACAATGAGCAGTTCTTC.